The present TCR beta chain was sequenced within a study of cytomegalovirus exposure and HLA in healthy donors. Whole-study context: Early released data comprised some 85 million unique TCRs from HLA-typed donors.

This CDR3 spans 13 amino acids. The germline V and J ends were trimmed by 6 bases and 4 bases, with 13 bases remaining between them. Per the germline V gene, CDR1 is ENHRY and CDR2 is SYGVKD. At sampling all donors were nominally healthy, likely with unrecorded immune exposures. A word on this clone: The antigen is undetermined.

60 Vbeta and 13 Jbeta primers were used in PCR. Using immunoSEQ multiplex PCR, the repertoire was profiled, and TCRdb retains in-frame clones only, with some absent. The sample shows some 130,000 clones, roughly 80% of them seen only once. Study observations and caveats: Presence/absence analyses supposed approximately even sequencing depth among donors. In vitro data verified three CMV-associated chains as specific for CMV antigens.

Input material: PBMCs. The sequence was obtained from a male donor in good health and CMV-seronegative. This chain links TRBV10-3 with TRBJ2-7, with D hard to call. The CDR3 DNA is TGTGCCATCAGGAATGACCGGGTTTACGAGCAGTACTTC. Protein product: CAIRNDRVYEQYF.